The clone carrying this T cell receptor (beta chain) was recorded at least ten times. These data originate in a study of CD8 T cells in ankylosing spondylitis. Quantitative 5'-RACE with molecular barcodes generated TCR beta libraries. TCRdb re-called the 5' RACE reads with MiXCR, one entry per CDR3 protein. The table includes just under 350,000 distinct CDR3 sequences, over 12% detected once. Trimming took 6 bases from V and 4 from J; bases not matched to a gene: 5. The length of the CDR3 is 14 residues. The genes are TRBV12-3 or TRBV12-4 and TRBJ1-5, with TRBD1 matching 8 bases. The sequence came from a male donor with ankylosing spondylitis or in good health (not recorded which). Material: blood, either unsorted or a sorted T cell fraction (not recorded which). The CDR3 reads CASRPTGDNQPQHF. The CDR3 DNA sequence: TGTGCCAGCAGGCCGACAGGGGATAATCAGCCCCAGCATTTT.